These 5 T cell receptor beta chains share one sample of origin, sequenced in a study of cytomegalovirus exposure and HLA in healthy donors. Data came from immunoSEQ multiplex PCR; TCRdb stores just in-frame clones and leaves some out. This table has approximately 160,000 clones, 75% to 90% appearing once. The source material was PBMCs. The receptors come from a woman aged 18 to 35 in good health and CMV-seronegative.

The chain carries TRBV9 and TRBJ1-4; 9 bases match TRBD1. Germline loops: CDR1 SGDLS, CDR2 YYNGEE. The trim removed 4 bases at V and 6 bases at J, leaving 7 bases unmatched. The CDR3 length is 15 residues. For the CDR3, the DNA is TGTGCCAGCAGCTCCAGGACAGGGGAATATGAAAAACTGTTTTTT. Translation gives CASSSRTGEYEKLFF.

The V gene is TRBV7-2, the J gene TRBJ2-7; tentative D call: TRBD2 (5 bases). The ends were cut back, 5 bases at V and 1 base at J, with 18 bases in the middle. Germline loops: CDR1 SGHTA, CDR2 FQGNSA. There are 16 residues in the CDR3. The CDR3 protein is CASSRARGYGSYEQYF. CDR3 bases: TGTGCCAGCAGCCGCGCCCGGGGTTACGGGTCCTACGAGCAGTACTTC.

The rearrangement links TRBV5-1 to TRBJ2-3, with a weak D call TRBD2 (6 bases). The CDR3 contains 15 residues. Germline CDR1 and CDR2: SGHRS and YFSETQ. Trimming removed 0 bases at V and 5 bases at J, with 13 bases between. The CDR3 nucleotides read TGCGCCAGCAGCTTGGAGTCAAGGAGGGAAGATACGCAGTATTTT. Encoded protein: CASSLESRREDTQYF.

The chain combines TRBV27 with TRBJ2-1; 7 bases are shared with TRBD1. V shed 4 bases, J shed 3 bases, and the junction held 3 bases outside the gene matches. Germline assignment: CDR1 MNHEY and CDR2 SMNVEV (reference sequence). This CDR3 is 14 amino acids long. The CDR3 region has the DNA TGTGCCAGCAGTTCGACAGGGTACTACAATGAGCAGTTCTTC. Translating gives CASSSTGYYNEQFF.

As DNA, the CDR3 is TGCGCCAGCAGCTCAGGGGGTCCCGGTGATGGCTACACCTTC. Translating it yields CASSSGGPGDGYTF. The chain uses TRBV5-1 and TRBJ1-2, with 7 positions matching TRBD1. The CDR3 consists of 14 residues. V shed 3 bases, J shed 6 bases, and the junction held 8 bases outside the gene matches. Germline assignment: CDR1 SGHRS and CDR2 YFSETQ.